The rows below give T cell receptor beta chains drawn from one sample of a study of cytomegalovirus exposure and HLA in healthy donors. Measured with immunoSEQ multiplex PCR; TCRdb has only the in-frame clones, and not every one. In the table there are 150,000 or so clones, around four fifths of which are singletons. Material for sequencing was PBMCs. Receptors originate from a man under 40 in good health and CMV-seronegative. Both conserved end residues are part of each CDR3. A D gene is named only where the DNA matches it firmly. Clone size is given for some rows only: seen once, a few or many times, or a class if the clone is expanded.

d_gene,abundance,v_gene,j_gene,CDR3aa,CDR3nt
TRBD1,NA,TRBV2,TRBJ2-7,CAILDRDAYEQYF,TGTGCCATTTTGGACAGGGACGCCTACGAGCAGTACTTC
NA,NA,TRBV9,TRBJ2-7,CASSVEGRGSYEQYF,TGTGCCAGCAGCGTAGAAGGACGGGGCTCCTACGAGCAGTACTTC
TRBD1,NA,TRBV25-1,TRBJ2-1,CASSEYIGTGSSEFF,TGTGCCAGCAGTGAATATATCGGGACAGGGTCTTCTGAGTTCTTC
NA,once,TRBV11-2,TRBJ1-1,CASSLRGAGDTEAFF,TGTGCCAGCAGCTTACGGGGGGCAGGGGACACTGAAGCTTTCTTT
NA,NA,TRBV13,TRBJ2-7,CASSSSRGPYEQYF,TGTGCCAGCAGCTCGTCGCGCGGGCCCTACGAGCAGTACTTC
TRBD1,NA,TRBV4-3,TRBJ2-3,CASSQDHRGVLSTDTQYF,TGCGCCAGCAGCCAAGACCACAGGGGAGTGCTAAGCACAGATACGCAGTATTTT
NA,NA,TRBV19,TRBJ1-5,CASNPQGLGNQPQHF,TGTGCCAGTAATCCCCAGGGTCTGGGCAATCAGCCCCAGCATTTT
NA,NA,TRBV30,TRBJ1-1,CAWRRQGNTEAFF,TGTGCCTGGAGAAGGCAGGGTAACACTGAAGCTTTCTTT
NA,NA,TRBV6-5,TRBJ1-3,CASSSDRLTSGNTIYF,TGTGCCAGCAGTTCCGACAGGCTCACCTCTGGAAACACCATATATTTT
NA,NA,TRBV7-9,TRBJ2-7,CASSPSPNSQQYF,TGTGCCAGCAGCCCTAGTCCTAATTCCCAGCAGTACTTC
NA,NA,TRBV10-2,TRBJ2-4,CASSELGGGRDIQYF,TGCGCCAGCAGTGAGTTGGGGGGAGGTAGGGACATTCAGTACTTC
NA,few,TRBV19,TRBJ2-1,CASRSGGASGYNEQFF,TGTGCCAGTAGATCTGGGGGGGCTAGCGGCTACAATGAGCAGTTCTTC
TRBD1,NA,TRBV28,TRBJ2-7,CASSFDWTGLTYEQYF,TGTGCCAGCAGTTTTGATTGGACAGGGCTCACCTACGAGCAGTACTTC
NA,NA,TRBV5-6,TRBJ2-1,CASSATGRGYNEQFF,TGTGCCAGCAGCGCAACAGGGAGGGGATACAATGAGCAGTTCTTC
TRBD1,few,TRBV5-5,TRBJ1-2,CASSSSGTGGDYTF,TGTGCCAGCAGCTCCTCCGGGACAGGGGGCGACTACACCTTC
NA,NA,TRBV7-3,TRBJ1-2,CASSYGEDYGYTF,TGTGCCAGCAGCTATGGGGAGGACTATGGCTACACCTTC
NA,once,TRBV15,TRBJ1-6,CATSLEYNSPLHF,TGTGCCACCAGCCTGGAGTATAATTCACCCCTCCACTTT
TRBD2,NA,TRBV19,TRBJ2-1,CASSNSGSGYEQFF,TGTGCCAGTAGTAATAGCGGGAGTGGGTATGAGCAGTTCTTC
NA,NA,TRBV30,TRBJ2-6,CAWSVSLGANVLTF,TGTGCCTGGAGTGTATCTCTGGGGGCCAACGTCCTGACTTTC
NA,NA,TRBV9,TRBJ2-1,CASSVGSGPYNEQFF,TGTGCCAGCAGCGTAGGTAGCGGACCCTACAATGAGCAGTTCTTC
NA,NA,TRBV9,TRBJ2-7,CASSVAQLNYEQYF,TGTGCCAGCAGCGTAGCACAGCTCAACTACGAGCAGTACTTC
NA,NA,TRBV7-2,TRBJ1-1,CASTLHSNTEAFF,TGTGCCAGCACCCTCCACTCGAACACTGAAGCTTTCTTT
NA,NA,TRBV10-2,TRBJ2-3,CASSGTDRGTDTQYF,TGCGCCAGCAGTGGTACAGATAGGGGGACAGATACGCAGTATTTT
NA,NA,TRBV5-6,TRBJ1-1,CASSFRPGVGTEAFF,TGTGCCAGCAGCTTCAGGCCCGGGGTTGGTACTGAAGCTTTCTTT
NA,NA,TRBV7-9,TRBJ2-7,CASSPIAGAREQYF,TGTGCCAGCAGCCCGATAGCAGGGGCGCGGGAGCAGTACTTC
TRBD2,few,TRBV4-3,TRBJ2-3,CASSQRLAKSTDTQYF,TGCGCCAGCAGCCAAAGACTAGCAAAGAGCACAGATACGCAGTATTTT
NA,NA,TRBV2,TRBJ1-5,CASRNRDGSNQPQHF,TGTGCCAGCAGAAACAGGGACGGTAGCAATCAGCCCCAGCATTTT
TRBD1,NA,TRBV7-9,TRBJ1-6,CASSQTTGDSPLHF,TGTGCCAGCAGCCAAACCACAGGGGATTCACCCCTCCACTTT
NA,once,TRBV28,TRBJ2-5,CANSRGGVQETQYF,TGTGCCAACTCACGTGGGGGCGTCCAAGAGACCCAGTACTTC
TRBD1,NA,TRBV4-3,TRBJ2-7,CASSQAPAGTATYEQYF,TGCGCCAGCAGCCAAGCACCCGCCGGGACAGCAACCTACGAGCAGTACTTC
NA,NA,TRBV25-1,TRBJ1-2,CASIGTLSSSYTF,TGTGCCTCCATAGGGACACTTAGTTCCAGCTACACCTTC
NA,NA,TRBV28,TRBJ2-3,CASSLRRFDTQYF,TGTGCCAGCAGTTTGCGTCGCTTCGATACGCAGTATTTT
NA,few,TRBV11-2,TRBJ1-3,CASSLQAGRRNTIYF,TGTGCCAGCAGCTTACAAGCGGGACGGAGAAACACCATATATTTT
TRBD2,once,TRBV10-1,TRBJ2-2,CASSDRTSGFTGELFF,TGCGCCAGCAGTGACCGGACTAGCGGGTTCACCGGGGAGCTGTTTTTT
NA,NA,TRBV4-2,TRBJ2-7,CASSQPGQYYEQYF,TGTGCCAGCAGCCAACCCGGACAGTACTACGAGCAGTACTTC
TRBD2,NA,TRBV11-2,TRBJ2-7,CASSLLLAGADNYEQYF,TGTGCCAGCAGCTTATTGTTAGCGGGGGCCGACAACTACGAGCAGTACTTC
NA,NA,TRBV14,TRBJ2-1,CASSRVGGTYNEQFF,TGTGCCAGCAGCCGAGTGGGGGGAACCTACAATGAGCAGTTCTTC
TRBD2,NA,TRBV5-1,TRBJ2-1,CATQREGPDNEQFF,TGCGCCACCCAGCGGGAGGGCCCCGACAATGAGCAGTTCTTC
TRBD2,NA,TRBV30,TRBJ2-5,CAWSGGIIQETQYF,TGTGCCTGGTCCGGGGGGATAATCCAAGAGACCCAGTACTTC
TRBD1,NA,TRBV6-1,TRBJ2-5,CASVPGQGRSQYF,TGTGCCAGCGTTCCGGGACAGGGGAGATCCCAGTACTTC
TRBD1,NA,TRBV29-1,TRBJ2-7,CSVMGQGGSEQYF,TGCAGCGTCATGGGACAGGGAGGTAGCGAGCAGTACTTC
NA,NA,TRBV11-2,TRBJ2-7,CASSLVRAGEYF,TGTGCCAGCAGCTTAGTCAGGGCTGGGGAGTACTTC
NA,few,TRBV6-6,TRBJ1-6,CASGSTNYNSPLHF,TGTGCCAGCGGTAGCACAAACTATAATTCACCCCTCCACTTT
TRBD2,NA,TRBV18,TRBJ2-7,CASSSQREALYEQYF,TGTGCCAGCTCCTCTCAGCGGGAGGCTCTCTACGAGCAGTACTTC
NA,once,TRBV19,TRBJ1-5,CASSGTGTPNQPQHF,TGTGCCAGTAGTGGAACCGGGACACCTAATCAGCCCCAGCATTTT
NA,NA,TRBV6-5,TRBJ2-7,CASSYTRGSSGYEQYF,TGTGCCAGCAGTTACACTCGGGGGAGCAGTGGCTACGAGCAGTACTTC